These 24 T cell receptor beta chains were sequenced from one sample in a study of shared clonotypes between healthy human individuals (TCRdb year 2020). Libraries were constructed by the immunoSEQ multiplex PCR assay. Here the immuneACCESS table is served through TCRdb, limited to in-frame sequences with V and J called. Missing clones are a known gap in these copies; in checked studies unresolved V genes cover under half, and the rest lacks a known reason. The sample table lists about 1.4 million clones, around 97% of them with a count of one. The ten largest clones represent approximately 1% of the sample. Material for sequencing was naive CD4+ T cells sorted from blood. The sample's cell subset or site label is to be understood as: CD45RA+ positively selected. Source of these receptors: a man in his thirties or forties in good health.

The chain has TRBV5-6 and TRBJ2-1; TRBD1 aligns across 10 bases. The CDR3 totals 15 residues. V was pared by 0 bases and J by 4 bases, with 1 base of the junction left unmatched. Germline V gene lookup returns CDR1 SGHDT and CDR2 YYEEEE. CDR3 sequence reads: CASSLGQGAYNEQFF. The CDR3 DNA reads TGTGCCAGCAGCTTGGGACAGGGGGCGTACAATGAGCAGTTCTTC.

The chain joins TRBV5-5 to TRBJ2-1; no clear D. V was pared by 0 bases and J by 14 bases, with 18 bases between. The CDR3 covers 14 residues. The V gene's germline CDR1 is SGHKS and CDR2 YYEKEE (reference sequence). The CDR3 protein is CASSLGSSGDEKFF. The CDR3 coding sequence is TGTGCCAGCAGCTTGGGGTCGTCAGGAGACGAGAAGTTCTTC.

The V and J genes are TRBV2 and TRBJ1-2; D is possibly TRBD1 (6 bases). In germline, CDR1 is SNHLY, CDR2 FYNNEI. The CDR3 is made up of 15 amino acids. The ends were cut back, 5 bases at V and 4 bases at J, with 17 bases in the middle. In DNA form, the CDR3 reads TGTGCCAGCAGTCAGGACAGCCCGAAAACCTATGGCTACACCTTC. Amino acid sequence: CASSQDSPKTYGYTF.

J is TRBJ2-6 and V is TRBV7-2; no reliable D call. The ends were cut back, 2 bases at V and 4 bases at J, with 6 bases in the middle. CDR3 length: 14 amino acids. Germline CDR1 and CDR2: SGHTA and FQGNSA. The DNA for the CDR3 is TGTGCCAGCAGCTTACCTTTAGGGGCCAACGTCCTGACTTTC. This sequence encodes CASSLPLGANVLTF. Variable domain in full (rest from reference TRBV7-2 and TRBJ2-6): GAGVSQSPSNKVTEKGKDVELRCDPISGHTALYWYRQSLGQGLEFLIYFQGNSAPDKSGLPSDRFSAERTGGSVSTLTIQRTQQEDSAVYLCASSLPLGANVLTFGAGSRLTVL.

This sequence joins TRBV27 and TRBJ2-5; tentatively, D is TRBD1 (6 bases). Germline CDR1 is MNHEY and CDR2 is SMNVEV (reference sequence). This CDR3 has 14 amino acids. Trimming took off 9 bases at V and 0 bases at J, with 14 bases between the two ends. The CDR3 here is CASSRQAYQETQYF. CDR3 DNA sequence: TGTGCCAGTTCCCGACAGGCATACCAAGAGACCCAGTACTTC.

The chain has TRBV14 and TRBJ2-5, with 8 bases that match TRBD1. J was trimmed by 5 bases and V by 8 bases; bases with no gene match: 7. This CDR3 has 13 residues. CDR1 is SGHDN, CDR2 FVKESK, per germline. As DNA, the CDR3 is TGTGCCAGCGGAAGACAGGGGAGGGAGACCCAGTACTTC. Translation: CASGRQGRETQYF.

V is TRBV7-2 and J is TRBJ2-4; D is ambiguous. Germline V gives CDR1 SGHTA, CDR2 FQGNSA. The CDR3 totals 18 residues. V lost 0 bases and J 4 bases, leaving 19 bases between the germline ends. CDR3: CASSLAPSVEPRKNIQYF. The CDR3 DNA reads TGTGCCAGCAGCTTAGCCCCATCTGTTGAGCCGAGGAAAAACATTCAGTACTTC.

On this clone itself: The germline gene is not matched at one end of the junction; a read error may be the cause. This sequence joins TRBV7-7 and TRBJ2-3, with D perhaps matching TRBD2 (6 bases). The CDR3 contains 14 residues. Germline-derived CDR1 and CDR2 are SSHAT and FNYEAQ (reference sequence). The CDR3 region is CASSPGLISDTQYF. The CDR3 DNA is TGTGCTAGCAGCCCTGGACTAATTTCAGATACGCAGTATTTT.

V gene TRBV28 combines with J gene TRBJ1-2; no clear D gene. CDR1 is MDHEN and CDR2 is SYDVKM in the germline V gene. This CDR3 has 12 amino acids. V shed 4 bases and J shed 6 bases, with 9 bases lying between them. Here the CDR3 reads CASSSTFHGYTF. The CDR3 DNA reads as TGTGCCAGCAGTTCGACCTTCCATGGCTACACCTTC.

This sequence joins TRBV5-4 and TRBJ2-3; D is unclear. This CDR3 comprises 14 residues. The V and J ends lost 1 base and 4 bases respectively, with 10 bases between them. Germline V gene data show CDR1 as SGHNT and CDR2 as YYREEE (reference sequence). The DNA of the CDR3 is TGTGCCAGCAGCTTGCCCTTTCGGTCAGATACGCAGTATTTT. As protein: CASSLPFRSDTQYF. Full variable domain (outside the CDR3, taken from reference TRBV5-4 and TRBJ2-3): ETGVTQSPTHLIKTRGQQVTLRCSSQSGHNTVSWYQQALGQGPQFIFQYYREEENGRGNFPPRFSGLQFPNYSSELNVNALELDDSALYLCASSLPFRSDTQYFGPGTRLTVL.

CDR3 coding DNA: TGTGCCAGTAGCACCGGGACAGGGCAAAACATTCAGTACTTC. As protein: CASSTGTGQNIQYF. The chain couples TRBV19 to TRBJ2-4; 9 bases line up with TRBD1. The CDR3 has 14 residues. V lost 6 bases, J lost 5 bases, and 5 bases stayed unmatched. Looked up from germline, CDR1 is LNHDA and CDR2 is SQIVND (reference sequence).

Concerning this clone itself: The sample has other DNA sequences that encode this CDR3 too. The chain is built from TRBV11-3 and TRBJ1-1; D is perhaps TRBD1 (5 bases). Germline lookup yields CDR1 SGHNT and CDR2 YENEEA. Trimming removed 3 bases at V and 2 bases at J, with 7 bases between. The CDR3 is 13 amino acids. The CDR3 DNA is TGTGCCAGCAGCTTCGACAGAAACACTGAAGCTTTCTTT. Its translation: CASSFDRNTEAFF.

The gene calls are TRBV27 and TRBJ2-5; either TRBD1 or TRBD2 may fit D (6 bases each). V lost 3 bases and J 5 bases, leaving 19 bases between the germline ends. Germline lookup yields CDR1 MNHEY and CDR2 SMNVEV (reference sequence). The CDR3 is 16 amino acids. CDR3 DNA sequence: TGTGCCAGCAGTTTTGGGGGGCAGGGCGTGCGTGAGACCCAGTACTTC. Its protein is CASSFGGQGVRETQYF.

This chain connects TRBV21-1 to TRBJ1-5. TRBV21-1 is a recognized pseudogene. The CDR3 runs 13 residues. CDR3 sequence reads: CASSKDTLRPQHF. The CDR3 DNA follows: TGTGCCAGCAGCAAAGACACGTTGAGACCCCAGCATTTT.

J is TRBJ1-2 and V is TRBV5-1, with TRBD1 matching over 7 bases. Germline loops: CDR1 SGHRS, CDR2 YFSETQ. J gave up 1 base and V 3 bases, and 9 bases lay outside the gene matches. CDR3 size: 16 residues. The CDR3 sequence is CASSSSRQGNNYGYTF. The CDR3 coding sequence is TGCGCCAGCAGCTCCTCTAGACAGGGCAATAACTATGGCTACACCTTC.

V is TRBV9 and J is TRBJ1-1; D not certain. Germline CDR1 and CDR2: SGDLS and YYNGEE. This CDR3 spans 14 amino acids. V gave up 2 bases and J gave up 3 bases, with 11 bases separating them. The CDR3 sequence is CASSVDASYTEAFF. In DNA form, the CDR3 reads TGTGCCAGCAGCGTGGACGCAAGCTACACTGAAGCTTTCTTT.

The gene calls are TRBV6-5 and TRBJ2-5; D gene uncertain. Germline V lookup: CDR1 MNHEY, CDR2 SVGAGI. Deletions cut 0 bases from V and 3 bases from J, with 11 bases between. This CDR3 comprises 15 residues. CDR3 loop: CASSYSTKAEETQYF. The CDR3 nucleotides are TGTGCCAGCAGTTACTCGACGAAGGCAGAAGAGACCCAGTACTTC.

This chain connects TRBV5-1 to TRBJ1-1; maybe TRBD1 (6 bases). CDR3 size: 15 residues. V shed 3 bases and J shed 1 base, with 13 bases lying between them. CDR1 and CDR2 from the germline V gene are SGHRS and YFSETQ. The CDR3 DNA reads as TGCGCCAGCAGCTATCCTAAGACAGGGAACACTGAAGCTTTCTTT. Translation gives CASSYPKTGNTEAFF.

The chain links TRBV7-9 to TRBJ1-2; no clear D gene. V lost 4 bases, J lost 10 bases, and 13 bases lay in between. This CDR3 contains 12 residues. In germline, CDR1 is SEHNR, CDR2 FQNEAQ (reference sequence). This chain's CDR3 is CASSYSEAHYTF. CDR3 bases: TGTGCCAGCAGCTACTCCGAGGCTCACTACACCTTC. Using reference TRBV7-9 and TRBJ1-2 for the parts outside the CDR3, the full variable domain is DTGVSQNPRHKITKRGQNVTFRCDPISEHNRLYWYRQTLGQGPEFLTYFQNEAQLEKSRLLSDRFSAERPKGSFSTLEIQRTEQGDSAMYLCASSYSEAHYTFGSGTRLTVV.

Comments on this clone: The sample has other DNA sequences that encode this CDR3 too. This chain links TRBV5-1 with TRBJ2-3, with a weak D call TRBD2 (5 bases). CDR3 length: 14 residues. CDR1 is SGHRS and CDR2 is YFSETQ in the germline V gene. With 4 bases removed from V and 0 bases from J, the gap between germline ends came to 9 bases. Here the CDR3 reads CASSPRTSTDTQYF. CDR3 nucleotides: TGCGCCAGCAGCCCGCGGACTAGCACAGATACGCAGTATTTT.

In nucleotides, the CDR3 is TGTGCCAGCAGGGGCGGACAAGGGAACTATGGCTACACCTTC. It encodes CASRGGQGNYGYTF. V gene TRBV27 combines with J gene TRBJ1-2, with D possibly TRBD1 on 5 matching bases. V was shortened by 6 bases and J by 2 bases, with 13 bases between the two germline ends. The germline CDR1 and CDR2 sequences are MNHEY and SMNVEV (reference sequence). The CDR3 sequence is 14 residues long.

This sequence joins TRBV5-4 and TRBJ2-7, with D possibly TRBD1 on 5 matching bases. CDR1 and CDR2 from the germline V gene are SGHNT and YYREEE (reference sequence). The CDR3 has 14 residues. The germline V and J ends were trimmed by 4 bases and 3 bases, with 14 bases remaining between them. CDR3 sequence (DNA): TGTGCCAGCAGCCCTGAGACAGTGAACTACGAGCAGTACTTC. The encoded protein is CASSPETVNYEQYF.

This clone was observed once. The chain couples TRBV2 to TRBJ2-1, with TRBD1 identical over 7 bases. V shed 10 bases, J shed 0 bases, and the junction held 3 bases outside the gene matches. The CDR3 has 13 amino acids. Germline values: CDR1 SNHLY, CDR2 FYNNEI. CDR3 sequence (DNA): TGTGCCAACGGACAGGACTCCTACAATGAGCAGTTCTTC. Protein sequence: CANGQDSYNEQFF.

The gene calls are TRBV2 and TRBJ2-7, with 7 bases matching TRBD1. The CDR3 has 14 amino acids. Trimming cost V 4 bases and J 7 bases; bases outside gene matches: 10. Germline CDR1 and CDR2: SNHLY and FYNNEI. CDR3 loop: CASSGDTGAGEQYF. For the CDR3, the DNA is TGTGCCAGCAGTGGGGACACAGGGGCGGGTGAGCAGTACTTC.